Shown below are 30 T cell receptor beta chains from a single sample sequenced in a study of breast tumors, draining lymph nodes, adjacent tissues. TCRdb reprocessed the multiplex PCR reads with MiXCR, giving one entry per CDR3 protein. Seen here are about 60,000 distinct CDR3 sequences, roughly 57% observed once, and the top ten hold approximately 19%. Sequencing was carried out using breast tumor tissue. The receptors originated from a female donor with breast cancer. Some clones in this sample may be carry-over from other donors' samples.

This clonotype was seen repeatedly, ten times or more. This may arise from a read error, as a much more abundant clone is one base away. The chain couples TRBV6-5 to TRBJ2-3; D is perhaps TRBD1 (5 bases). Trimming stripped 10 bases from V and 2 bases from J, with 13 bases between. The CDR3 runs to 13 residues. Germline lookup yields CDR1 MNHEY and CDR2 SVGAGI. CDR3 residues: CATGPGSTDTQYF. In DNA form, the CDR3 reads TGTGCCACAGGGCCAGGGTCCACAGATACGCAGTATTTT.

DNA of the CDR3: TGTGCCAGCAGTGGGGGCGGCAGAGGCGATGAGCAGTTCTTC. It encodes CASSGGGRGDEQFF. The rearrangement links TRBV2 to TRBJ2-1; D may be TRBD1 (5 bases). The CDR3 has 14 amino acids. The V and J ends lost 4 bases and 8 bases respectively, with 15 bases between them. Germline CDR1 and CDR2: SNHLY and FYNNEI. Complete variable domain (other parts from reference TRBV2 and TRBJ2-1): EPEVTQTPSHQVTQMGQEVILRCVPISNHLYFYWYRQILGQKVEFLVSFYNNEISEKSEIFDDQFSVERPDGSNFTLKIRSTKLEDSAMYFCASSGGGRGDEQFFGPGTRLTVL.

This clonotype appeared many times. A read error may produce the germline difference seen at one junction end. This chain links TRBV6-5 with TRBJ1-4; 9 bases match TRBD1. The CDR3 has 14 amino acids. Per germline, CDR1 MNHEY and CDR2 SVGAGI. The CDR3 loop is CASSHSTGGEKLFF. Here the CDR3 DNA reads TGTGCCAGCAGTCACTCGACAGGGGGGGAAAAACTGTTTTTT.

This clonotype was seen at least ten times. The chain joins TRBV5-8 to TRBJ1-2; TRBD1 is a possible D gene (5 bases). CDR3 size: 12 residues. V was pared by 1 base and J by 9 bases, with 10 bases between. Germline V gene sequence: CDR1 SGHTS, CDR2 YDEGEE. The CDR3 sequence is CASSLPGLSYTF. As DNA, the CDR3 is TGTGCCAGCAGCTTGCCGGGGCTAAGCTACACCTTC.

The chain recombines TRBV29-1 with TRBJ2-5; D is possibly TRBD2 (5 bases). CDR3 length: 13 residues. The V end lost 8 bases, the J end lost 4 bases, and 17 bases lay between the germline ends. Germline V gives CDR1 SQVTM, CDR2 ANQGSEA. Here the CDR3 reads CSRAGNGVETQYF. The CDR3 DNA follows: TGCAGCAGGGCGGGTAACGGGGTAGAGACCCAGTACTTC.

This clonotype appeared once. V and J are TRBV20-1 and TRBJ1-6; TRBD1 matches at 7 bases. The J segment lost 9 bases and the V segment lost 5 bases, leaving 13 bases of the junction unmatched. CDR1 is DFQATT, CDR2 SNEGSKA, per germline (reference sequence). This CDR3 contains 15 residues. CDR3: CSAPAHRGRGSPLHF. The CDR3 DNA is TGCAGTGCTCCCGCCCACAGGGGAAGGGGTTCACCCCTCCACTTT.

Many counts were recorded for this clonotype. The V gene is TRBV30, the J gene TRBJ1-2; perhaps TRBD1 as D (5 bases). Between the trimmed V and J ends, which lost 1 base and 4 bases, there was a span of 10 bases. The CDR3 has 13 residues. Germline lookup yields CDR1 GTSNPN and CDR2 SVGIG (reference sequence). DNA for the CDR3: TGTGCCTGGAGTGGGGGGGGGAGCTATGGCTACACCTTC. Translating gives CAWSGGGSYGYTF.

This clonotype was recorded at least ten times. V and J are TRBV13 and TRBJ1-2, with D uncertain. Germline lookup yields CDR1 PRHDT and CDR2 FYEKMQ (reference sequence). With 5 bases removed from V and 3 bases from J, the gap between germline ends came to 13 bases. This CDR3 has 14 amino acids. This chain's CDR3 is CASSPPTGDYGYTF. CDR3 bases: TGTGCCAGCAGCCCCCCGACTGGAGACTATGGCTACACCTTC.

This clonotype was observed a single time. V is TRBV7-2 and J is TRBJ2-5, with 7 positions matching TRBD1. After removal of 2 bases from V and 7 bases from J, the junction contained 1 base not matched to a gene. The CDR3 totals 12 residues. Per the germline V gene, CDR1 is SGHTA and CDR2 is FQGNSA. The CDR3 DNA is TGTGCCAGCAGCTTAACAGGGGCGACCCAGTACTTC. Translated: CASSLTGATQYF.

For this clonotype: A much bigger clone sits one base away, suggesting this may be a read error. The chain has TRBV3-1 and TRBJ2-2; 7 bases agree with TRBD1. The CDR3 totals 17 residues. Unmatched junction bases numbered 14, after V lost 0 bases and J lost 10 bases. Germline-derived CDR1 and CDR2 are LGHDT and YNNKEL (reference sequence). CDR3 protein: CASSQDVRGRGNEELFF. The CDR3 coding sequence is TGTGCCAGCAGCCAAGACGTAAGGGGGCGCGGAAACGAGGAGCTGTTTTTT.

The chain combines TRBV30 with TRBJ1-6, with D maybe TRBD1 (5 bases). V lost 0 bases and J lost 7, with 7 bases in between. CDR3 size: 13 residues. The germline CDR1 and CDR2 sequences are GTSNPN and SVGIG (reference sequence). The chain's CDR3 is CAWSVRGNSPLHF. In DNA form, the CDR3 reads TGTGCCTGGAGTGTACGGGGGAATTCACCCCTCCACTTT. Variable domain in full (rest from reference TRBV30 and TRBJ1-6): SQTIHQWPATLVQPVGSPLSLECTVEGTSNPNLYWYRQAAGRGLQLLFYSVGIGQISSEVPQNLSASRPQDRQFILSSKKLLLSDSGFYLCAWSVRGNSPLHFGNGTRLTVT.

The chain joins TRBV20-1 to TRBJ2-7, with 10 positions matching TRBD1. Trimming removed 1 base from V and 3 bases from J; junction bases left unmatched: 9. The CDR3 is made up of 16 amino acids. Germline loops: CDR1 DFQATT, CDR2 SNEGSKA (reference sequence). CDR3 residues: CSARASGQGMFYEQYF. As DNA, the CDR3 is TGCAGTGCTAGAGCCTCGGGACAGGGGATGTTCTACGAGCAGTACTTC.

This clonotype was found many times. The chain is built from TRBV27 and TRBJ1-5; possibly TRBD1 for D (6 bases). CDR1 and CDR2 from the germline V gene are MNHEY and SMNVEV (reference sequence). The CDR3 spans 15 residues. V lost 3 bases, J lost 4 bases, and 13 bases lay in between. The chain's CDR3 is CASSLRQAPNQPQHF. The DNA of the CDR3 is TGTGCCAGCAGTTTGCGACAGGCCCCTAATCAGCCCCAGCATTTT.

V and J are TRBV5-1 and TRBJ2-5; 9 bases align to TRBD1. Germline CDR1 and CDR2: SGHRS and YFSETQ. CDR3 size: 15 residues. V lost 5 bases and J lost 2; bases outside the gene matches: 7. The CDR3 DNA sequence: TGCGCCAGCAGTTCAGGACAGGGGTTACAAGAGACCCAGTACTTC. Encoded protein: CASSSGQGLQETQYF.

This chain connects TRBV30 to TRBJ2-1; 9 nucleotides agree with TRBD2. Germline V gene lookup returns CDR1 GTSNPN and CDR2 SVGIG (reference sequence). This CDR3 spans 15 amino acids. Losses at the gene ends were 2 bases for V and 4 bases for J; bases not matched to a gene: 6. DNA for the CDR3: TGTGCCTGGAGTAAATATAGCGGGAGATACAATGAGCAGTTCTTC. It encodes CAWSKYSGRYNEQFF.

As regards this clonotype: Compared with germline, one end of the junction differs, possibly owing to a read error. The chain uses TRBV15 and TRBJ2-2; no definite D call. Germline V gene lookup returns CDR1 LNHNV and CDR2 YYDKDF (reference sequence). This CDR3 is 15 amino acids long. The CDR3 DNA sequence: TGTGCTACCAGCAGAGATGTCAGCCACACCGGGGAGCTGTTTTTT. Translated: CATSRDVSHTGELFF.

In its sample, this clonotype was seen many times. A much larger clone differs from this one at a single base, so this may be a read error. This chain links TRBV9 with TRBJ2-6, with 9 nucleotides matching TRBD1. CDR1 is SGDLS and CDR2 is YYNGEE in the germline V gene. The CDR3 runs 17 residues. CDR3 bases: TGTGCCAGCAGCGTAGGGACAGGGGTTGCTGGGGCCACCGTCCTGACTTTC. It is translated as CASSVGTGVAGATVLTF. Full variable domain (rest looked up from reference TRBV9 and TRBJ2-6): DSGVTQTPKHLITATGQRVTLRCSPRSGDLSVYWYQQSLDQGLQFLIQYYNGEERAKGNILERFSAQQFPDLHSELNLSSLELGDSALYFCASSVGTGVAGATVLTFGAGSRLTVL.

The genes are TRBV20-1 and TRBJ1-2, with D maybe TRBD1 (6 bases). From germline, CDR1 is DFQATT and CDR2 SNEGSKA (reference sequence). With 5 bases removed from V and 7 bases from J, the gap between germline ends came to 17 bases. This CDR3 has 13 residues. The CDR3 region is CSAAGQPGGGYTF. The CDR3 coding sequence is TGCAGTGCTGCAGGACAGCCCGGGGGTGGCTACACCTTC.

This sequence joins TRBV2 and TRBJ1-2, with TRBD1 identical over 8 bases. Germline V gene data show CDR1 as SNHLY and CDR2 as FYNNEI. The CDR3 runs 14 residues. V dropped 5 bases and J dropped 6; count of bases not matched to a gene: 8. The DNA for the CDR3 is TGTGCCAGCAGTTGGTCGACAGGGGTCCATGGCTACACCTTC. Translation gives CASSWSTGVHGYTF.

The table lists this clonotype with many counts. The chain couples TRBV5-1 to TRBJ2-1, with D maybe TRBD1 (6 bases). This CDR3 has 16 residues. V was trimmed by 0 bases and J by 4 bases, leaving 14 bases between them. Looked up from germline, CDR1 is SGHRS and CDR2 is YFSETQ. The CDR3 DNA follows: TGCGCCAGCAGCTTGGCGTCCGGGACACCATACAATGAGCAGTTCTTC. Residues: CASSLASGTPYNEQFF.

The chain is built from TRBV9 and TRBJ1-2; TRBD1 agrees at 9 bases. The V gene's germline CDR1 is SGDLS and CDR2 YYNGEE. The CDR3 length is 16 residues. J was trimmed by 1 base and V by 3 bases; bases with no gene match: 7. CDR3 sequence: CASSEGGQGSNYGYTF. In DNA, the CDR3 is TGTGCCAGCAGCGAGGGGGGACAGGGAAGTAACTATGGCTACACCTTC. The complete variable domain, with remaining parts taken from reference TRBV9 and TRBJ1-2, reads DSGVTQTPKHLITATGQRVTLRCSPRSGDLSVYWYQQSLDQGLQFLIQYYNGEERAKGNILERFSAQQFPDLHSELNLSSLELGDSALYFCASSEGGQGSNYGYTFGSGTRLTVV.

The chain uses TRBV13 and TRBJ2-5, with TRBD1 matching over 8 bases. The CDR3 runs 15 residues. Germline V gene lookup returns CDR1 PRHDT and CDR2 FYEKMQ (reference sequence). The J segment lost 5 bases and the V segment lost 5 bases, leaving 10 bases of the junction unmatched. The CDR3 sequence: CASSPPGQGKETQYF. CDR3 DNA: TGTGCCAGCAGCCCACCTGGACAGGGAAAGGAGACCCAGTACTTC.

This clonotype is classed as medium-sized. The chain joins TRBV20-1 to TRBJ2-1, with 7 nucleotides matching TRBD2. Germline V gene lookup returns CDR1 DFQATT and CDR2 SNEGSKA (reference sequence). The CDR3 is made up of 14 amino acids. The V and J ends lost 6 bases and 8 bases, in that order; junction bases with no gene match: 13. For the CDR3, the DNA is TGCAGTGCCATCCGGGACTATCTGCGCCATGAGCAGTTCTTC. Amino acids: CSAIRDYLRHEQFF.

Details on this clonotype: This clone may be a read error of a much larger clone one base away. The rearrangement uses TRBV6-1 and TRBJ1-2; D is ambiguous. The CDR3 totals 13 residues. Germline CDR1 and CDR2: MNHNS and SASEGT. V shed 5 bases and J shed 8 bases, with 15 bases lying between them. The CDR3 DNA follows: TGTGCCAGCAGTCACTCGGGGAGCAGCGGCTACACCTTC. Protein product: CASSHSGSSGYTF.

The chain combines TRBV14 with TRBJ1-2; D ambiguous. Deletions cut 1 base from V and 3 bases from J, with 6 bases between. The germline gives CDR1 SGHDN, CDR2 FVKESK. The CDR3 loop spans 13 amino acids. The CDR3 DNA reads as TGTGCCAGCAGCCAAGGGACTGACTATGGCTACACCTTC. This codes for CASSQGTDYGYTF.

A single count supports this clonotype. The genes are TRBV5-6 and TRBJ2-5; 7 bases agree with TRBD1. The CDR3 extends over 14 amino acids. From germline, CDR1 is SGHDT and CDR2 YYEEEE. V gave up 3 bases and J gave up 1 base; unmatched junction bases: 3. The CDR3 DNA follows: TGTGCCAGCAGCTATGGGACAGTCCAAGAGACCCAGTACTTC. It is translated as CASSYGTVQETQYF.

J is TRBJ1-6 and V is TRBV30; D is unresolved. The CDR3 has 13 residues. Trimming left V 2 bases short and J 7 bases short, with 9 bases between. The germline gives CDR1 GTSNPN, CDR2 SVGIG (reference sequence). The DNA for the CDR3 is TGTGCCTGGAGTCCCCCGCAGAATTCACCCCTCCACTTT. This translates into CAWSPPQNSPLHF.

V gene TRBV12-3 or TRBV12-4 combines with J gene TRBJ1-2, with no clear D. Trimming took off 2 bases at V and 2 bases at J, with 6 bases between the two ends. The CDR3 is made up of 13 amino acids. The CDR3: CASSLKANYGYTF. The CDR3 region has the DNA TGTGCCAGCAGTTTAAAAGCCAACTATGGCTACACCTTC.

The CDR3 is CASSGASGATDTQYF. The CDR3 DNA is TGCGCCAGTTCGGGGGCCAGTGGGGCCACAGATACGCAGTATTTT. The chain links TRBV10-2 to TRBJ2-3, with D perhaps matching TRBD1 or TRBD2 (6 bases each). V was shortened by 9 bases and J by 2 bases, with 18 bases between the two germline ends. The CDR3 runs to 15 residues. In germline, CDR1 is WSHSY, CDR2 SAAADI.

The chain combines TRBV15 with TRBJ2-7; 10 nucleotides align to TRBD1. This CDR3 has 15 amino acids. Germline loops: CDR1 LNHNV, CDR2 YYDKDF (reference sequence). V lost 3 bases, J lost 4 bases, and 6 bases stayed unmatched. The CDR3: CATSSYPGQGYEQYF. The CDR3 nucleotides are TGTGCCACCAGCAGCTATCCGGGACAGGGGTACGAGCAGTACTTC. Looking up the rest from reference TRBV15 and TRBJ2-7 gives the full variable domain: DAMVIQNPRYQVTQFGKPVTLSCSQTLNHNVMYWYQQKSSQAPKLLFHYYDKDFNNEADTPDNFQSRRPNTSFCFLDIRSPGLGDTAMYLCATSSYPGQGYEQYFGPGTRLTVT.